One sample yielded the 4 T cell receptor beta chains listed below, sequenced in a study of cytomegalovirus exposure and HLA in healthy donors. The PCR had 60 Vbeta and 13 Jbeta primers. The protocol was immunoSEQ multiplex PCR, while the TCRdb copy is restricted to in-frame clones and leaves out a portion. The sample has 90,000 to 120,000 clones, approximately 80% seen once; the top ten hold 4.2%. Sequences were obtained from PBMCs. Receptors were obtained from a male donor in good health and CMV-seronegative.

The chain recombines TRBV6-5 with TRBJ2-2; TRBD2 is a possible D gene (5 bases). CDR1 and CDR2 (germline): MNHEY, SVGAGI. The V and J ends lost 6 bases and 5 bases respectively, with 16 bases between them. The CDR3 sequence is 15 residues long. The CDR3 reads CASRSPEGRTGELFF. For the CDR3, the DNA is TGTGCCAGCAGGTCACCTGAAGGGAGAACCGGGGAGCTGTTTTTT.

This rearrangement joins TRBV11-2 to TRBJ2-7, with 10 bases identical to TRBD2. This CDR3 comprises 15 residues. Germline CDR1 is SGHAT and CDR2 is FQNNGV. Trimming cost V 4 bases and J 2 bases; bases outside gene matches: 5. DNA of the CDR3: TGTGCCAGCAGCTCCTCTAGCGGGGGCACCTACGAGCAGTACTTC. This sequence encodes CASSSSSGGTYEQYF.

This clone was seen only a few times. The J gene is TRBJ2-1, the V gene TRBV2, with 7 bases lining up with TRBD1. Germline V gene data show CDR1 as SNHLY and CDR2 as FYNNEI. This CDR3 is 15 amino acids long. The junction had 6 bases not matched to a gene; V was cut back by 6 bases and J by 1 base. The CDR3 bases are TGTGCCAGCAGGGTGGGACAGCTTTCCTACAATGAGCAGTTCTTC. Its protein product is CASRVGQLSYNEQFF.

The rearrangement uses TRBV7-2 and TRBJ2-3; D is undetermined. The CDR3 consists of 12 residues. The germline gives CDR1 SGHTA, CDR2 FQGNSA. Trimming left V 5 bases short and J 6 bases short, with 9 bases between. CDR3 in amino acids: CASSQPQDTQYF. The CDR3 coding sequence is TGTGCCAGCAGCCAACCACAGGATACGCAGTATTTT.